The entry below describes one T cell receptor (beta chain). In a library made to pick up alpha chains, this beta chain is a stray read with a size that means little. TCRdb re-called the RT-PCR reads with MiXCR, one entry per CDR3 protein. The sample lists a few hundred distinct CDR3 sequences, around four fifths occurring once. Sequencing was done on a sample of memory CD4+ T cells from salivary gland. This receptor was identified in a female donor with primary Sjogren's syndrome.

The CDR3 nucleotides are TGTGCCAGCAGCATCACAGGGATTCGTCACGAGCAGTACTTC. Translated, it gives CASSITGIRHEQYF. The chain is built from TRBV5-5 and TRBJ2-7; a weak D match, TRBD1 (6 bases). The CDR3 spans 14 residues. CDR1 is SGHKS and CDR2 is YYEKEE in the germline V gene (reference sequence). Trimming left V 4 bases short and J 5 bases short, with 16 bases between.